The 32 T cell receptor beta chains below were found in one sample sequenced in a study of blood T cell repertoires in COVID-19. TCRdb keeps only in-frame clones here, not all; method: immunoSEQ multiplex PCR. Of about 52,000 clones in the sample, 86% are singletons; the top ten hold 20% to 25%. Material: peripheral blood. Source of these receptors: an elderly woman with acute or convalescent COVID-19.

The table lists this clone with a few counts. The CDR3 nucleotides are TGTGCCAGCAGTGGGGGCCTGGATCAGCCCCAGCATTTT. Its translation: CASSGGLDQPQHF. This chain connects TRBV12-3 or TRBV12-4 to TRBJ1-5; maybe TRBD1 (6 bases). The CDR3 length is 13 residues. Trimming took 5 bases from V and 5 from J, leaving 10 bases between them.

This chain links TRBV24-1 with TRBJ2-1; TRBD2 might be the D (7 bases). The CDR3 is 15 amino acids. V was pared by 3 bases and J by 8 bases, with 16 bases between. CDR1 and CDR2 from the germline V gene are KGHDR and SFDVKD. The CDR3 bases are TGTGCCACCAGTGATGCTAGGGGGGGTGTCGATGAGCAGTTCTTC. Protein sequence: CATSDARGGVDEQFF.

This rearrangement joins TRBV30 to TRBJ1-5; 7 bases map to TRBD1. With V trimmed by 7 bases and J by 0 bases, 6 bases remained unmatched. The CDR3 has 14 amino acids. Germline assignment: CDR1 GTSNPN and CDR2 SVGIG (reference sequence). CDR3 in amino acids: CASKTGTSNQPQHF. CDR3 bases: TGTGCCTCTAAGACAGGGACTAGCAATCAGCCCCAGCATTTT.

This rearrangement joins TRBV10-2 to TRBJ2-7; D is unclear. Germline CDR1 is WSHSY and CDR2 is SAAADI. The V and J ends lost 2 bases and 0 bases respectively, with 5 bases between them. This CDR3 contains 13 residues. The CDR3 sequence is CASSEASSYEQYV. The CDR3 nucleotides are TGCGCCAGCAGTGAGGCGAGCTCCTACGAGCAGTACGTC.

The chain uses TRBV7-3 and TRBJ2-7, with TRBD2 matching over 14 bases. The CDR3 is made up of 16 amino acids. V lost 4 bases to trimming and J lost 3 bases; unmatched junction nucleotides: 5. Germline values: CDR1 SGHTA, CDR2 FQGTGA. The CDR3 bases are TGTGCCAGCAGCTCCAGGACTAGCGGGGGGCACTACGAGCAGTACTTC. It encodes CASSSRTSGGHYEQYF.

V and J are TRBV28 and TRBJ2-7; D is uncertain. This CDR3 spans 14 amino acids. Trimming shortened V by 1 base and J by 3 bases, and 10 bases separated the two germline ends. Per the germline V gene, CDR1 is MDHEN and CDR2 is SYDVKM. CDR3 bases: TGTGCCAGCAGTTTATCACGCGCTATCTACGAGCAGTACTTC. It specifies CASSLSRAIYEQYF.

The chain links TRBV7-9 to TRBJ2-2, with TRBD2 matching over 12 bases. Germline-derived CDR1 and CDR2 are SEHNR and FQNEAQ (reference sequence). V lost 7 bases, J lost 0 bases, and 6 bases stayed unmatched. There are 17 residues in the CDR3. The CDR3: CASNRLAGDANTGELFF. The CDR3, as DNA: TGTGCCAGCAACAGACTAGCGGGAGACGCGAACACCGGGGAGCTGTTTTTT. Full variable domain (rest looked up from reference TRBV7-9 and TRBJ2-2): DTGVSQNPRHKITKRGQNVTFRCDPISEHNRLYWYRQTLGQGPEFLTYFQNEAQLEKSRLLSDRFSAERPKGSFSTLEIQRTEQGDSAMYLCASNRLAGDANTGELFFGEGSRLTVL.

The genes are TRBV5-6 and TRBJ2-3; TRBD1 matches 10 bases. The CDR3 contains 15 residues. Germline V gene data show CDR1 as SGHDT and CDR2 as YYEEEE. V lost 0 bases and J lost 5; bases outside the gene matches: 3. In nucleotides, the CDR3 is TGTGCCAGCAGCTTGGGGGACAGGGGTGGAGATACGCAGTATTTT. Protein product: CASSLGDRGGDTQYF.

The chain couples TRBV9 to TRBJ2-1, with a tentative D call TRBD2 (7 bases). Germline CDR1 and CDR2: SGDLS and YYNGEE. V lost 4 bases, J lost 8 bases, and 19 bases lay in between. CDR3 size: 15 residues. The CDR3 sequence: CASSLLLGGEHEQFF. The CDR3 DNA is TGTGCCAGCAGCCTTCTATTAGGGGGGGAGCATGAGCAGTTCTTC.

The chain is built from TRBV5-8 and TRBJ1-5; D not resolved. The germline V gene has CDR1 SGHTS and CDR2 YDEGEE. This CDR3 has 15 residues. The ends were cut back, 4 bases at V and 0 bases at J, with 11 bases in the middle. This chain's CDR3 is CASSQSGDSNQPQHF. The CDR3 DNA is TGTGCCAGCAGCCAAAGCGGGGATAGCAATCAGCCCCAGCATTTT.

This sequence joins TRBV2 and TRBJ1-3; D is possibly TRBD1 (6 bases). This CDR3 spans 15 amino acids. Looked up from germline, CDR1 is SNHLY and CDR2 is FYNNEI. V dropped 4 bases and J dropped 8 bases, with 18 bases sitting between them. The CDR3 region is CASSVSGTSADTIYF. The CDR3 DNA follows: TGTGCCAGCAGTGTCTCCGGGACATCGGCCGACACCATATATTTT.

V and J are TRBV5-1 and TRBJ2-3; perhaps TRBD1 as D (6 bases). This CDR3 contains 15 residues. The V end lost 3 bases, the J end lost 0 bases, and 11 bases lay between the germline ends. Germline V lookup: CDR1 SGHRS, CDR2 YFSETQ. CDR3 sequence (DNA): TGCGCCAGCAGCTCATCGGGACAAAGCACAGATACGCAGTATTTT. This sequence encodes CASSSSGQSTDTQYF.

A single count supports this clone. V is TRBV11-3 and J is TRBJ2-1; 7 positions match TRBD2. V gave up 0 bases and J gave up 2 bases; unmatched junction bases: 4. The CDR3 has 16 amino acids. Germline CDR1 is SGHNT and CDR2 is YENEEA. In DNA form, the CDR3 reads TGTGCCAGCAGCTTAGAGGGGGGGACGACCTACAATGAGCAGTTCTTC. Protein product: CASSLEGGTTYNEQFF.

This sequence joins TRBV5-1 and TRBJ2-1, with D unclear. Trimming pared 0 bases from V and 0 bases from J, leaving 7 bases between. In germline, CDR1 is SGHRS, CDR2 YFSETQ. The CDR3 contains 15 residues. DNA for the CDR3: TGCGCCAGCAGCTTGGAAGCTAGCTCCTACAATGAGCAGTTCTTC. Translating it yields CASSLEASSYNEQFF. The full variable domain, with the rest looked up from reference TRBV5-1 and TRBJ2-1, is KAGVTQTPRYLIKTRGQQVTLSCSPISGHRSVSWYQQTPGQGLQFLFEYFSETQRNKGNFPGRFSGRQFSNSRSEMNVSTLELGDSALYLCASSLEASSYNEQFFGPGTRLTVL.

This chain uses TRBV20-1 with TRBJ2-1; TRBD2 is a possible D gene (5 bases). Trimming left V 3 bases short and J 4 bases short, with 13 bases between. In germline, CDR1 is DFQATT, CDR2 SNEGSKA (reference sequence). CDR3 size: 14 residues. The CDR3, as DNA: TGCAGTGCTAGTCGGGCCAGAGGGTACAATGAGCAGTTCTTC. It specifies CSASRARGYNEQFF.

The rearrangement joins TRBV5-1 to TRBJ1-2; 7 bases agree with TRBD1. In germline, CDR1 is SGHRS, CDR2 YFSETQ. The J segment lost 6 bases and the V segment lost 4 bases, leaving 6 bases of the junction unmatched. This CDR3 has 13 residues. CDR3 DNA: TGCGCCAGCAGCCTTGGACAGGTGCATGGCTACACCTTC. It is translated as CASSLGQVHGYTF.

CDR3 DNA: TGTGCCAGTAGTATCGGGACAGGCGTCTATAATTCACCCCTCCACTTT. This translates into CASSIGTGVYNSPLHF. The J gene is TRBJ1-6, the V gene TRBV19, with TRBD1 matching over 8 bases. V shed 3 bases, J shed 3 bases, and the junction held 4 bases outside the gene matches. There are 16 residues in the CDR3. Germline V gene data show CDR1 as LNHDA and CDR2 as SQIVND (reference sequence).

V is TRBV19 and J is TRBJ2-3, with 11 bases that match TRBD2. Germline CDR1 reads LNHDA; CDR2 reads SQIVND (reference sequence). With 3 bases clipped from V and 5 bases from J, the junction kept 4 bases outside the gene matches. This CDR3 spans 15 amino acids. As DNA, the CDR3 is TGTGCCAGTAGTATGGTTAGCGGGGGGGAAGATACGCAGTATTTT. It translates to CASSMVSGGEDTQYF.

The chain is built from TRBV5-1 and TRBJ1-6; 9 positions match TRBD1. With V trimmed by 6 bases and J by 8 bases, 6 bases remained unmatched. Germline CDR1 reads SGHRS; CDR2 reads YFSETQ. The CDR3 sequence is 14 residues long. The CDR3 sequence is CASTTGGLDSPLHF. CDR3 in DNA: TGCGCCAGCACCACAGGGGGCTTGGATTCACCCCTCCACTTT.

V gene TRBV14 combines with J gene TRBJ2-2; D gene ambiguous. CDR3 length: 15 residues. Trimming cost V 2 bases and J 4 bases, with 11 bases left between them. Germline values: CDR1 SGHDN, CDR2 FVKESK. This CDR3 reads CASSQLRYPTGELFF. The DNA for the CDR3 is TGTGCCAGCAGCCAACTGAGATACCCCACCGGGGAGCTGTTTTTT.

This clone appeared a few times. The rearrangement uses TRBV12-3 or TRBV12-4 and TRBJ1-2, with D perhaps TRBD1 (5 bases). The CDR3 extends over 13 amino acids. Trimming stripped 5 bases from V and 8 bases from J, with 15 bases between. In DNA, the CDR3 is TGTGCCAGCAGTCTCCAGGGTTTGGGAGGCTACACCTTC. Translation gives CASSLQGLGGYTF.

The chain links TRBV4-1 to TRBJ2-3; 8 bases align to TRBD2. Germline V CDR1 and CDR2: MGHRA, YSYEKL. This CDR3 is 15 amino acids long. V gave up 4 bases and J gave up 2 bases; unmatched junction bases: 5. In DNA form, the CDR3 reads TGCGCCAGCAGCCCCCGAGCGGGGGCCACAGATACGCAGTATTTT. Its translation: CASSPRAGATDTQYF.

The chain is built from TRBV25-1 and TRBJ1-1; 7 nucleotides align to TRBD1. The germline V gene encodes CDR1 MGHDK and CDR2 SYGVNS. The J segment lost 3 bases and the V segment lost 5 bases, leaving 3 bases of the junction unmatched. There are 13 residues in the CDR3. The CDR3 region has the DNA TGTGCCAGCAGTAGACAGGGTTACACTGAAGCTTTCTTT. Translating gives CASSRQGYTEAFF.

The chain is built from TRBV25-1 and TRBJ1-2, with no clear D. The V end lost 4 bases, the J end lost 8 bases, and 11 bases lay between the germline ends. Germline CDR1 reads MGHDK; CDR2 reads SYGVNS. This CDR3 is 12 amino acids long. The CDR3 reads CASSAPGRGYTF. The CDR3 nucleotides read TGTGCCAGCAGTGCCCCGGGGAGAGGCTACACCTTC.

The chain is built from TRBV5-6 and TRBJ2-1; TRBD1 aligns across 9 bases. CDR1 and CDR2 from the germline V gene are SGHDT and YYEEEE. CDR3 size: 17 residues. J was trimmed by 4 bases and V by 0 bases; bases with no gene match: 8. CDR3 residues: CASSLVAGQGPYNEQFF. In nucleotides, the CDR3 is TGTGCCAGCAGCTTGGTCGCCGGACAGGGGCCATACAATGAGCAGTTCTTC.

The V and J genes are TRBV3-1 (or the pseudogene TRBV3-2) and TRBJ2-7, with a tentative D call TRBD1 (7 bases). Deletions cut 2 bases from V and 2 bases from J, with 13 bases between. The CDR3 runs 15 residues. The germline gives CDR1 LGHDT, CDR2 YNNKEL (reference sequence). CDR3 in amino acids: CASSQISGGPYEQYF. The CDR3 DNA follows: TGTGCCAGCAGCCAAATATCAGGGGGGCCCTACGAGCAGTACTTC.

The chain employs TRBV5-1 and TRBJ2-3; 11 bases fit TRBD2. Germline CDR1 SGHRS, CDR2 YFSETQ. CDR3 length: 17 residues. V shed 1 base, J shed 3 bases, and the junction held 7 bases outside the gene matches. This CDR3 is CASSLTSLAGGTDTQYF. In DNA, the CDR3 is TGCGCCAGCAGCTTGACATCTCTAGCGGGGGGAACAGATACGCAGTATTTT.

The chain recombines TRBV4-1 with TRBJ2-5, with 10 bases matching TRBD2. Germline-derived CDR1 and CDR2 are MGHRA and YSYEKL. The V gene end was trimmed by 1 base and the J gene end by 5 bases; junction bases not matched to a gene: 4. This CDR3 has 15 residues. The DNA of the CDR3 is TGCGCCAGCAGCCAAGTCCTAGCGGGAGCTGAGACCCAGTACTTC. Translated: CASSQVLAGAETQYF.

CDR3 bases: TGCGCCAGCAGCCATTTCGGGACAGGGGTCACCGGGGAGCTGTTTTTT. It is translated as CASSHFGTGVTGELFF. The V call is TRBV4-1, the J call TRBJ2-2, with 10 positions matching TRBD1. The germline CDR1 and CDR2 sequences are MGHRA and YSYEKL. This CDR3 spans 16 amino acids. V dropped 3 bases and J dropped 4; count of bases not matched to a gene: 5.

CDR3 DNA sequence: TGTGCCAGCAGGGGGAGAGGAGGGGTTACCTACGAGCAGTACTTC. Translating gives CASRGRGGVTYEQYF. This chain connects TRBV27 to TRBJ2-7, with D possibly matching TRBD2 (6 bases). CDR1 is MNHEY and CDR2 is SMNVEV in the germline V gene (reference sequence). The length of the CDR3 is 15 residues. V was cut by 6 bases and J by 2 bases, with 17 bases left in between.

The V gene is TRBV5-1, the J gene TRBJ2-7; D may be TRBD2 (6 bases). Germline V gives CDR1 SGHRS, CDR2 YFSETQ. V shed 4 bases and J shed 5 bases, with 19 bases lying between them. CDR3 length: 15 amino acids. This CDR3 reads CASSSGASATDEQYF. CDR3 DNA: TGCGCCAGCAGCAGCGGAGCTAGCGCAACGGACGAGCAGTACTTC.

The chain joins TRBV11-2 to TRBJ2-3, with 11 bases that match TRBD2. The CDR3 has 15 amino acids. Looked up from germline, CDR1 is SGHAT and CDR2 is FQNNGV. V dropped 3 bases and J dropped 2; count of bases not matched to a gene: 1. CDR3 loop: CASSLTSGDTDTQYF. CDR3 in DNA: TGTGCCAGCAGCTTGACTAGCGGGGACACAGATACGCAGTATTTT.